The 8 T cell receptor beta chains given below trace back to one sample, sequenced in a study of shared clonotypes between healthy human individuals. Assay used: immunoSEQ multiplex PCR; TCRdb lists only in-frame clones, some missing. The data contain hundreds of thousands of clones, roughly 70% of them seen just once; the ten biggest clones take up more than 1.5%. The sample consisted of memory CD4+ T cells sorted from blood. Sample subset: CD45RA-negative fraction. The receptors come from a woman aged 25 to 39 in good health.

The V call is TRBV27, the J call TRBJ2-3; D call uncertain. V dropped 6 bases and J dropped 6 bases, with 16 bases sitting between them. Germline CDR1 MNHEY, CDR2 SMNVEV (reference sequence). The CDR3 loop spans 14 amino acids. The CDR3 coding sequence is TGTGCCAGCAGAGCTACGTCGGTTGAGGATACGCAGTATTTT. Residues: CASRATSVEDTQYF.

The rearrangement uses TRBV7-2 and TRBJ2-7; D is possibly TRBD1 or TRBD2 (5 bases each). V dropped 5 bases and J dropped 3 bases, with 14 bases sitting between them. Germline loops: CDR1 SGHTA, CDR2 FQGNSA. The CDR3 contains 14 residues. The CDR3 reads CASSASWGNYEQYF. The CDR3, as DNA: TGTGCCAGCAGCGCCTCGTGGGGGAACTACGAGCAGTACTTC.

The chain joins TRBV29-1 to TRBJ1-5, with D unresolved. The CDR3 extends over 14 amino acids. CDR1 and CDR2 from the germline V gene are SQVTM and ANQGSEA. V shed 0 bases and J shed 2 bases, with 8 bases lying between them. This CDR3 reads CSVEDRGGNQPQHF. CDR3 in DNA: TGCAGCGTTGAAGATCGGGGAGGCAATCAGCCCCAGCATTTT.

The chain recombines TRBV14 with TRBJ2-2, with 11 bases aligning to TRBD2. V trimming: 3 bases; J trimming: 4 bases; junction bases outside the gene matches: 4. This CDR3 is 16 amino acids long. From germline, CDR1 is SGHDN and CDR2 FVKESK. The CDR3 here is CASSHQGLAVTGELFF. The CDR3 nucleotides read TGTGCCAGCAGCCACCAGGGACTAGCGGTCACCGGGGAGCTGTTTTTT.

The chain uses TRBV27 and TRBJ2-2; the D is unclear. Trimming left V 5 bases short and J 3 bases short, with 16 bases between. In germline, CDR1 is MNHEY, CDR2 SMNVEV (reference sequence). This CDR3 is built from 16 residues. CDR3 nucleotide sequence: TGTGCCAGCAGTCCCGGACCATCGTGGGACACCGGGGAGCTGTTTTTT. This gives the protein CASSPGPSWDTGELFF.

The chain links TRBV5-1 to TRBJ2-2; D is unclear. CDR3 size: 12 residues. The V end was cut by 4 bases, the J end by 4 bases, with 5 bases between. Germline assignment: CDR1 SGHRS and CDR2 YFSETQ. As DNA, the CDR3 is TGCGCCAGCAGCCCTCCCACCGGGGAGCTGTTTTTT. Protein: CASSPPTGELFF. Full variable domain (remainder filled in from reference TRBV5-1 and TRBJ2-2): KAGVTQTPRYLIKTRGQQVTLSCSPISGHRSVSWYQQTPGQGLQFLFEYFSETQRNKGNFPGRFSGRQFSNSRSEMNVSTLELGDSALYLCASSPPTGELFFGEGSRLTVL.

The rearrangement uses TRBV4-1 and TRBJ1-3; tentative D call: TRBD1 (5 bases). The CDR3 consists of 18 residues. CDR1 and CDR2 (germline): MGHRA, YSYEKL. V gave up 0 bases and J gave up 2 bases, with 17 bases separating them. The CDR3 nucleotides read TGCGCCAGCAGCCAAGAACGGTCCGGGGGTAGTACTGGAAACACCATATATTTT. Its translation is CASSQERSGGSTGNTIYF.

This chain joins TRBV2 and TRBJ2-7, with D hard to call. This CDR3 comprises 11 residues. CDR1 SNHLY and CDR2 FYNNEI come from the germline V gene. V shed 8 bases and J shed 0 bases, with 5 bases lying between them. Here the CDR3 reads CASLSSYEQYF. The CDR3 DNA reads TGTGCCAGCCTTAGCTCCTACGAGCAGTACTTC.